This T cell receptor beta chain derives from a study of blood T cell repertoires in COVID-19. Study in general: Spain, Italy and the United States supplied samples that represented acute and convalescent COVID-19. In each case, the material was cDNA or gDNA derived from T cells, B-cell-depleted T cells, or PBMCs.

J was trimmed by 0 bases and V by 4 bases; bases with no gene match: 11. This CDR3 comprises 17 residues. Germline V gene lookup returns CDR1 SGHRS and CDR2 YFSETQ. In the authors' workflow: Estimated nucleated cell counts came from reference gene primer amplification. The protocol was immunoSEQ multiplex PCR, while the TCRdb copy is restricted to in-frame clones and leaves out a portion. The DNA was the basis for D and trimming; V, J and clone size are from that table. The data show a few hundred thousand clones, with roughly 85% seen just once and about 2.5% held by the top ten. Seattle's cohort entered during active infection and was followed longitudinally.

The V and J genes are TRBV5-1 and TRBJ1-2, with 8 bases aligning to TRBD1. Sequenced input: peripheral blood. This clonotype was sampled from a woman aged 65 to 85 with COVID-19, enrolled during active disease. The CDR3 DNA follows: TGCGCCAGCAGCATGAGGAGTCAGGGGGCTTCTAACTATGGCTACACCTTC. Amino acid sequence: CASSMRSQGASNYGYTF.